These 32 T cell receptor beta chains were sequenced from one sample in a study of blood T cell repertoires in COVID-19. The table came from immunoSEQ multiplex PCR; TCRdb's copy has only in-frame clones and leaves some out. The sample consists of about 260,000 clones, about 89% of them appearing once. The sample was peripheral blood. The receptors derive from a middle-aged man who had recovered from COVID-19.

In DNA, the CDR3 is TGTGCCAGCAGCTTGTATCCTAGCGGTAGCTCCTACGAGCAGTACTTC. Translation: CASSLYPSGSSYEQYF. The chain carries TRBV5-6 and TRBJ2-7; 7 bases fit TRBD2. This CDR3 comprises 16 residues. Germline CDR1 SGHDT, CDR2 YYEEEE. V was pared by 1 base and J by 0 bases, with 7 bases of the junction left unmatched. The entire variable domain, with the rest obtained from reference TRBV5-6 and TRBJ2-7, is as follows: DAGVTQSPTHLIKTRGQQVTLRCSPKSGHDTVSWYQQALGQGPQFIFQYYEEEERQRGNFPDRFSGHQFPNYSSELNVNALLLGDSALYLCASSLYPSGSSYEQYFGPGTRLTVT.

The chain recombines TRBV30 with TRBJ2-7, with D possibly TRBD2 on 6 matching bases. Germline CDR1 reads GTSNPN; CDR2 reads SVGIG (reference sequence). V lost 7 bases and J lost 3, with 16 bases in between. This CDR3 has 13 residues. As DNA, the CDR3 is TGTGCCTTATCGCGGGACGTATACTACGAGCAGTACTTC. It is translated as CALSRDVYYEQYF.

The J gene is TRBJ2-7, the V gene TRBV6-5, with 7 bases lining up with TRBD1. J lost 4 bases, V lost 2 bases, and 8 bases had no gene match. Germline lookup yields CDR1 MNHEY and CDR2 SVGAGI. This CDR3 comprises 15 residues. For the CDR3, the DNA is TGTGCCAGCAGTTACGGCAGGGGGTCCGGGTACGAGCAGTACTTC. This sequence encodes CASSYGRGSGYEQYF.

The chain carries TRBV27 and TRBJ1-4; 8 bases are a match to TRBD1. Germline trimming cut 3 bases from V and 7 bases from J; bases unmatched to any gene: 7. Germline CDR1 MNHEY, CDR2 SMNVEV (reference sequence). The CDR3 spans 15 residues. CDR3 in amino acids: CASSFQGARSEKLFF. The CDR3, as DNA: TGTGCCAGCAGTTTTCAGGGGGCTAGGAGTGAAAAACTGTTTTTT.

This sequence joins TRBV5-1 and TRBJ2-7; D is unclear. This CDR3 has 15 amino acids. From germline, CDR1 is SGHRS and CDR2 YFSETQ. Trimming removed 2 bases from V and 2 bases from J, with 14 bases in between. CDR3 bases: TGCGCCAGCAGCTTTTCCGGCGGAGCCCCCTACGAGCAGTACTTC. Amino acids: CASSFSGGAPYEQYF.

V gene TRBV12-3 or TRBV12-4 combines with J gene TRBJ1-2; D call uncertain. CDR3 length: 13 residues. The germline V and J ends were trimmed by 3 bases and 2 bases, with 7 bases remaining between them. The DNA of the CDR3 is TGTGCCAGCAGTTTTAACAGAAACTATGGCTACACCTTC. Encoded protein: CASSFNRNYGYTF.

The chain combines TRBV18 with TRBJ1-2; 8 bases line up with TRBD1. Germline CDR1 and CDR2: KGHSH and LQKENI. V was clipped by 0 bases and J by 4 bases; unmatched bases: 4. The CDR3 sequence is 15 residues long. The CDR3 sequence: CASSPPSRGPYGYTF. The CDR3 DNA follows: TGTGCCAGCTCACCACCCAGCAGGGGGCCCTATGGCTACACCTTC.

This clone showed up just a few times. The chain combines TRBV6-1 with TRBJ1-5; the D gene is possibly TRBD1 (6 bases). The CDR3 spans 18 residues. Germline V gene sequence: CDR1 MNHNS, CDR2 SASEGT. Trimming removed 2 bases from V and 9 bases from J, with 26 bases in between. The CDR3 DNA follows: TGTGCCAGCAGTGAATCAACTTTGGGAAGTTCGGGGGGGCGGCCCCAGCATTTT. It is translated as CASSESTLGSSGGRPQHF.

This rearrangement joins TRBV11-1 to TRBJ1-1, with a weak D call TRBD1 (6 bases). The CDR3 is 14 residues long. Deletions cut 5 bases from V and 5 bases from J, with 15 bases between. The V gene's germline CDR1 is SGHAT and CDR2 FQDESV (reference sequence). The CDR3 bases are TGTGCCAGCAGCCCTGACAGGATGAGGACTGAAGCTTTCTTT. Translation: CASSPDRMRTEAFF.

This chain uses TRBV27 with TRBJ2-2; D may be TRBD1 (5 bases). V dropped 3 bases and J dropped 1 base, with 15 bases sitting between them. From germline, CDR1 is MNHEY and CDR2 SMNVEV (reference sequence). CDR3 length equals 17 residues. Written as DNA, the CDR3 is TGTGCCAGCAGTTTGGAGTATAGGACACAGAACACCGGGGAGCTGTTTTTT. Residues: CASSLEYRTQNTGELFF.

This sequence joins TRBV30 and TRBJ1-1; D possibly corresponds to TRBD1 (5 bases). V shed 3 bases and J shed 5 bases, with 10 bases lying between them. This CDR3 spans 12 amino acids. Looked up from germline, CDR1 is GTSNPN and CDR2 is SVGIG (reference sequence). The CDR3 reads CAWRKGSTEAFF. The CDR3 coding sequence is TGTGCCTGGAGAAAGGGGTCAACTGAAGCTTTCTTT.

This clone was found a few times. The CDR3 loop reads CASSPRVAGPGDTQYF. CDR3 coding DNA: TGTGCCAGCAGCCCCCGGGTAGCGGGACCAGGAGATACGCAGTATTTT. V and J are TRBV7-3 and TRBJ2-3; 8 bases match TRBD2. V lost 5 bases, J lost 5 bases, and 12 bases stayed unmatched. The germline CDR1 and CDR2 sequences are SGHTA and FQGTGA. This CDR3 is built from 16 residues.

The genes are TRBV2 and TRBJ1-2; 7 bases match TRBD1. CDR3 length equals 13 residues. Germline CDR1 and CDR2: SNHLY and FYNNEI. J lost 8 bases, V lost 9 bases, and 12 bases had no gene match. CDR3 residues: CARGPTGVRGYTF. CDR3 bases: TGTGCCAGGGGCCCCACAGGGGTCCGGGGCTACACCTTC. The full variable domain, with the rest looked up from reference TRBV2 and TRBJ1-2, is EPEVTQTPSHQVTQMGQEVILRCVPISNHLYFYWYRQILGQKVEFLVSFYNNEISEKSEIFDDQFSVERPDGSNFTLKIRSTKLEDSAMYFCARGPTGVRGYTFGSGTRLTVV.

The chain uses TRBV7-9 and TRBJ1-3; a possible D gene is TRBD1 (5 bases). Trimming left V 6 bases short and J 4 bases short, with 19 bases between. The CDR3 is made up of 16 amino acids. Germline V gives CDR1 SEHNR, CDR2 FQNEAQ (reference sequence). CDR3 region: CASRGRRGADGNTIYF. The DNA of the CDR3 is TGTGCCAGCAGGGGCCGTCGCGGGGCGGACGGAAACACCATATATTTT.

This CDR3 reads CASTGLAGKKFF. DNA of the CDR3: TGTGCCAGCACCGGACTAGCGGGAAAAAAGTTCTTC. The chain carries TRBV6-5 and TRBJ2-1, with 12 bases that match TRBD2. Per the germline V gene, CDR1 is MNHEY and CDR2 is SVGAGI. Germline trimming cut 7 bases from V and 14 bases from J; bases unmatched to any gene: 6. The CDR3 has 12 amino acids.

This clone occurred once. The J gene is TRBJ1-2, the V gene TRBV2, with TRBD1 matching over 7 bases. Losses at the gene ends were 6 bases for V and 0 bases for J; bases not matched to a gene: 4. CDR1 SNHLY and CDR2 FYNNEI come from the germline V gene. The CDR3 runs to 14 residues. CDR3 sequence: CASRTGSPNYGYTF. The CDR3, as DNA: TGTGCCAGCAGGACAGGGAGTCCTAACTATGGCTACACCTTC.

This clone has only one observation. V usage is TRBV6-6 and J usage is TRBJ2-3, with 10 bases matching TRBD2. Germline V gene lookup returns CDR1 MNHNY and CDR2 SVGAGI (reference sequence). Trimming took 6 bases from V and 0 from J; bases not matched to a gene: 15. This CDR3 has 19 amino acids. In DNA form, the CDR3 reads TGTGCCAGCAGCTCGTCTCCGTCTCTAGCGGGAGCTAGCACAGATACGCAGTATTTT. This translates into CASSSSPSLAGASTDTQYF.

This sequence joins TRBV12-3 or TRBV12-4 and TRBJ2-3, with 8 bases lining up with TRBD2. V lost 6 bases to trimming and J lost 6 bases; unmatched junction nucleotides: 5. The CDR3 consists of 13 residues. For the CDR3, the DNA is TGTGCCAGCAGGTCGACTAGCGCGGATACGCAGTATTTT. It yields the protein CASRSTSADTQYF.

CDR3 amino acids: CASSEGWGSGYEQYF. The CDR3 region has the DNA TGTGCCAGCAGTGAGGGGTGGGGAAGCGGGTACGAGCAGTACTTC. The chain joins TRBV6-1 to TRBJ2-7; TRBD2 is a possible D gene (6 bases). Germline assignment: CDR1 MNHNS and CDR2 SASEGT. The CDR3 has 15 residues. V was cut by 3 bases and J by 4 bases, with 16 bases left in between.

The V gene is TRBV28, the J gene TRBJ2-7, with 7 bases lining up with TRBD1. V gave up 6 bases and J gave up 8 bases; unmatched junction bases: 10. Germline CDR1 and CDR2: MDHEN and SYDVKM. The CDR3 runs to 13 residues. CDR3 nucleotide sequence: TGTGCCAGCAGGTCCACAGGGGTGTCTAAGCAGTACTTC. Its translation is CASRSTGVSKQYF.

CDR3 nucleotide sequence: TGTGCCAGCAGCCAGAGAAAGACAGGGACTAGCACAGATACGCAGTATTTT. Its protein product is CASSQRKTGTSTDTQYF. The genes are TRBV6-2 or TRBV6-3 and TRBJ2-3, with a possible D match to TRBD1 (7 bases). This CDR3 contains 17 residues. Trimming cost V 6 bases and J 0 bases, with 19 bases left between them. CDR1 and CDR2 from the germline V gene are MNHEY and SVGEGT.

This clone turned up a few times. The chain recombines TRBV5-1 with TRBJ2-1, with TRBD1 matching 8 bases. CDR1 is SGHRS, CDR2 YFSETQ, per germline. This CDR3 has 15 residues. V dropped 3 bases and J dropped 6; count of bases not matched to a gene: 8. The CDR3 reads CASSSGQGRINEQFF. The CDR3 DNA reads TGCGCCAGCAGCTCCGGACAGGGTAGGATCAATGAGCAGTTCTTC.

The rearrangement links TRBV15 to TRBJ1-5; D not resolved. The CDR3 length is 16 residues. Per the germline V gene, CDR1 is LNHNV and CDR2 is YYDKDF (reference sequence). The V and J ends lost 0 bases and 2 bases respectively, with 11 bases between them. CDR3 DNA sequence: TGTGCCACCAGCAGAGACGCGGTAATGGGCAATCAGCCCCAGCATTTT. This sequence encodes CATSRDAVMGNQPQHF.

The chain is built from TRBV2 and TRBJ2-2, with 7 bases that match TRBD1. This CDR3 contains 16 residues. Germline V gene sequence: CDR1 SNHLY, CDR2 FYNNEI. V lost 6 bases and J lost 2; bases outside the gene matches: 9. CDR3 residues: CASRKSGTVNTGELFF. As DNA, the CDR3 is TGTGCCAGCAGGAAATCCGGGACAGTAAACACCGGGGAGCTGTTTTTT.

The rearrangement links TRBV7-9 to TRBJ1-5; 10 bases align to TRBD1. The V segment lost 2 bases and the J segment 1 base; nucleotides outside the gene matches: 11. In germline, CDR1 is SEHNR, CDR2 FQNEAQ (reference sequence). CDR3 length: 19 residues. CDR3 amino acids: CASSLFNARGQGSNQPQHF. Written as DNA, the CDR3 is TGTGCCAGCAGCTTATTTAACGCGCGGGGACAGGGGAGCAATCAGCCCCAGCATTTT.

CDR3 DNA: TGTGCCAGCAGCTCCAGGAGGGGAGGGGCCTACGAGCAGTACTTC. Protein sequence: CASSSRRGGAYEQYF. V usage is TRBV14 and J usage is TRBJ2-7, with 7 bases identical to TRBD2. The CDR3 is 15 residues long. Trimming took 5 bases from V and 2 from J; bases not matched to a gene: 9. Germline V gives CDR1 SGHDN, CDR2 FVKESK.

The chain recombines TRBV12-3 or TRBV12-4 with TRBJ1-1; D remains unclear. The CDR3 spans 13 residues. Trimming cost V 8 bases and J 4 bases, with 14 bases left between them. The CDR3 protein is CASSEGRTTEAFF. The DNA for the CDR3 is TGTGCCAGCTCAGAAGGGAGGACCACTGAAGCTTTCTTT.

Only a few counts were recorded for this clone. The CDR3 sequence: CASSYSTARGYGYTF. The CDR3 DNA reads TGTGCCAGCAGTTACTCGACCGCCAGGGGATATGGCTACACCTTC. V is TRBV6-5 and J is TRBJ1-2, with D possibly TRBD1 on 6 matching bases. Germline V gene lookup returns CDR1 MNHEY and CDR2 SVGAGI. The V end was cut by 0 bases, the J end by 5 bases, with 13 bases between. This CDR3 region has 15 residues.

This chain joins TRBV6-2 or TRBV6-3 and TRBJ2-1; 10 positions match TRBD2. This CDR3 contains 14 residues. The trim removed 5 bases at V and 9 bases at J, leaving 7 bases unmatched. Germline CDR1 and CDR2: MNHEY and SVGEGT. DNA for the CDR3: TGTGCCAGCAGTGTAGCGGGGGGAGTAGGTGAGCAGTTCTTC. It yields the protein CASSVAGGVGEQFF.

CDR3 sequence: CASSVGTSGGYEQYF. CDR3 DNA sequence: TGTGCCAGCAGCGTCGGGACTAGCGGGGGCTACGAGCAGTACTTC. This chain joins TRBV9 and TRBJ2-7; 14 nucleotides align to TRBD2. CDR1 and CDR2 from the germline V gene are SGDLS and YYNGEE. The CDR3 contains 15 residues. Trimming at V came to 2 bases and at J to 3 bases, leaving 1 base not matched to a gene.

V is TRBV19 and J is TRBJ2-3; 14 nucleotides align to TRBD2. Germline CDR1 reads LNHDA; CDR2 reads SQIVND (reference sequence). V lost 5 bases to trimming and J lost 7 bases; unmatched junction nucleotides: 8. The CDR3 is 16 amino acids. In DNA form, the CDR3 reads TGTGCCAGTAGTCCACGACTAGCGGGGGGGTCGTATACGCAGTATTTT. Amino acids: CASSPRLAGGSYTQYF.

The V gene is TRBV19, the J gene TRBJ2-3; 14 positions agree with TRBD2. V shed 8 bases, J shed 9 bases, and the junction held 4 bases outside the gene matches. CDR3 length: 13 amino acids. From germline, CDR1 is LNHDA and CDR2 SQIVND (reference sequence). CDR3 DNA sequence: TGTGCCAGTCTGGGGACTAGCGGGGGAACGCAGTATTTT. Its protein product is CASLGTSGGTQYF.